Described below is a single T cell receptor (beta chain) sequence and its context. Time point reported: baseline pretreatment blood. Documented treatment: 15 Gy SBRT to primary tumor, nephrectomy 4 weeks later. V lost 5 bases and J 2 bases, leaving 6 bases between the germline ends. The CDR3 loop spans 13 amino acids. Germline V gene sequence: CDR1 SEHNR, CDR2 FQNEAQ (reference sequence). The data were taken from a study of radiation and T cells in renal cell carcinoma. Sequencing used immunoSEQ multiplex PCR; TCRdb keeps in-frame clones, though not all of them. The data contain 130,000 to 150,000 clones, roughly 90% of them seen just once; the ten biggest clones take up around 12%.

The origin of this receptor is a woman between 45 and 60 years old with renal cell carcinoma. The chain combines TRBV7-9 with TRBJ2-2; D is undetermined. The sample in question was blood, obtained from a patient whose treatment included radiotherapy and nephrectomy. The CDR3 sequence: CASSAFNTGELFF. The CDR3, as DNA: TGTGCCAGCAGCGCCTTCAACACCGGGGAGCTGTTTTTT.